This T cell receptor beta chain was profiled in a study of blood T cell repertoires in COVID-19. On the study more broadly: Samples of COVID-19 (acute and convalescent) were obtained from the United States, Italy and Spain.

Here immunoSEQ multiplex PCR was the method, and the copy in TCRdb shows in-frame clones only, minus some. The sample comprises 22,000 or so clones, around 89% of which are singletons, and more than 6.5% rests with the top ten. This CDR3 spans 17 amino acids. The V segment lost 5 bases and the J segment 6 bases; nucleotides outside the gene matches: 12. CDR1 and CDR2 from the germline V gene are LNHDA and SQIVND (reference sequence). The rearrangement links TRBV19 to TRBJ2-4; 11 bases align to TRBD2. Sample: peripheral blood. This receptor was taken from a woman between 55 and 75 years old with active COVID-19. The CDR3 loop is CASSQSSGGARLNIQYF. The DNA of the CDR3 is TGTGCCAGTAGTCAAAGTAGCGGGGGGGCACGACTAAACATTCAGTACTTC. Full variable domain (rest looked up from reference TRBV19 and TRBJ2-4): DGGITQSPKYLFRKEGQNVTLSCEQNLNHDAMYWYRQDPGQGLRLIYYSQIVNDFQKGDIAEGYSVSREKKESFPLTVTSAQKNPTAFYLCASSQSSGGARLNIQYFGAGTRLSVL.